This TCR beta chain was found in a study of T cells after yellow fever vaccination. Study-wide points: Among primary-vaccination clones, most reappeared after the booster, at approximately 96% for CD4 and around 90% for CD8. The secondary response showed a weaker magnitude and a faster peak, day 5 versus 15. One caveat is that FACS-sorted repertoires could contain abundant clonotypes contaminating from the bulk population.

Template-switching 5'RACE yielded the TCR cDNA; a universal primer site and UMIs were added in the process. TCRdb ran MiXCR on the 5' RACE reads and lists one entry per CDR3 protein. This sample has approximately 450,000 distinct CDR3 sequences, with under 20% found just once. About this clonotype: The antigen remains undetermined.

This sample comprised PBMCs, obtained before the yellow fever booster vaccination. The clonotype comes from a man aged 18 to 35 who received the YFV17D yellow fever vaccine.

This chain's CDR3 is CASSFGGLYYNEQFF. CDR3 nucleotides: TGTGCCAGCAGCTTTGGCGGGCTGTACTACAATGAGCAGTTCTTC. The chain employs TRBV7-2 and TRBJ2-1; weak D call: TRBD2 (5 bases). The CDR3 is 15 amino acids. The germline gives CDR1 SGHTA, CDR2 FQGNSA. With 3 bases removed from V and 3 bases from J, the gap between germline ends came to 12 bases.